This T cell receptor beta chain was captured by sequencing in a study of OX40 agonist ivuxolimab in advanced cancers. The repertoire was sequenced with immunoSEQ multiplex PCR; TCRdb's copy has only in-frame clones and lacks some. The table includes approximately 74,000 clones, roughly 88% detected once. From germline, CDR1 is MDHEN and CDR2 SYDVKM. CDR3 length: 17 amino acids. Trimming cost V 3 bases and J 4 bases; bases outside gene matches: 10. This sequence joins TRBV28 and TRBJ2-3; 10 bases align to TRBD2. The sequencing used CD4+ or CD8+ T cells sorted from blood, collected in a trial of the OX40 agonist ivuxolimab. The TCR was taken from an adult with an advanced solid tumor such as melanoma, head and neck, liver or kidney cancer. Written as DNA, the CDR3 is TGTGCCAGCAGTTTCTCAGGACTAGCGGAGGGCCCAGATACGCAGTATTTT. Its translation is CASSFSGLAEGPDTQYF.